The rows below give T cell receptor beta chains drawn from one sample of a study of T cells in Graves' hyperthyroidism and ophthalmopathy. Using its own MiXCR run on the multiplex PCR reads, TCRdb lists one record per CDR3 protein. This sample has approximately 270,000 distinct CDR3 sequences, with approximately 15% found just once. Sequencing used blood. Receptors originate from a woman aged 40 to 50 with Graves' hyperthyroidism that later progressed to Graves' ophthalmopathy. Both conserved end residues are part of each CDR3. Each record gives: clone size, D gene, J gene, CDR3 length, V gene, CDR3 protein, CDR3 DNA. D genes are given only for firm matches. Clone size is stated in some rows and not others, as once, few, many or a class when expanded.

- | - | TRBJ1-3 | 12 | TRBV6-2/TRBV6-3 | CATRGSGNTIYF | TGTGCCACCCGCGGGTCTGGAAACACCATATATTTT
- | - | TRBJ1-1 | 16 | TRBV10-3 | CAISEESHSMNTEAFF | TGTGCCATCAGTGAGGAGTCCCACAGTATGAACACTGAAGCTTTCTTT
many | - | TRBJ2-1 | 17 | TRBV4-2 | CASSHRTSSSSYNEQFF | TGTGCCAGCAGCCACCGTACTAGTTCTAGCTCCTACAATGAGCAGTTCTTC
many | - | TRBJ2-5 | 13 | TRBV28 | CASSLFGGETQYF | TGTGCCAGCAGTTTATTTGGGGGAGAGACCCAGTACTTC
many | - | TRBJ2-7 | 14 | TRBV7-9 | CASSLGDIRYEQYF | TGTGCCAGCAGCTTAGGGGACATAAGGTACGAGCAGTACTTC
few | TRBD2 | TRBJ2-1 | 19 | TRBV15 | CATSRDRGTSEDSYNEQFF | TGTGCCACCAGCAGAGATCGGGGGACTAGCGAGGACTCCTACAATGAGCAGTTCTTC
many | TRBD2 | TRBJ2-7 | 14 | TRBV5-5 | CASRPGLGSYEQYF | TGTGCCAGCAGACCGGGACTAGGTTCCTACGAGCAGTACTTC
many | - | TRBJ2-3 | 14 | TRBV2 | CASGPGPTPDTQYF | TGTGCCAGCGGACCCGGGCCTACCCCAGATACGCAGTATTTT
- | TRBD1 | TRBJ1-1 | 17 | TRBV3-1 | CASSPWRGQAMNTEAFF | TGTGCCAGCAGCCCTTGGCGGGGACAGGCAATGAACACTGAAGCTTTCTTT
many | TRBD2 | TRBJ2-3 | 17 | TRBV9 | CASSVAPRREDTDTQYF | TGTGCCAGCAGCGTAGCCCCTCGGCGGGAGGACACAGATACGCAGTATTTT
many | - | TRBJ2-7 | 13 | TRBV20-1 | CSASDPTEVEQYF | TGCAGTGCTAGTGACCCGACTGAGGTGGAGCAGTACTTC
many | TRBD1 | TRBJ2-5 | 14 | TRBV7-8 | CASSLDRGQETQYF | TGTGCCAGCAGCTTAGACAGGGGCCAAGAGACCCAGTACTTC
few | - | TRBJ1-4 | 16 | TRBV5-1 | CASSPGGGATNEKLFF | TGCGCCAGCAGCCCGGGAGGAGGGGCAACTAATGAAAAACTGTTTTTT
- | - | TRBJ2-1 | 13 | TRBV15 | CATSRLALHEQFF | TGTGCCACCAGTCGGCTAGCGTTGCATGAGCAGTTCTTC
- | - | TRBJ1-3 | 16 | TRBV28 | CASSLNGRVTRNTIYF | TGTGCCAGCAGTTTAAACGGGAGGGTTACTAGAAACACCATATATTTT
many | - | TRBJ1-1 | 13 | TRBV10-1 | CASSVRANTEAFF | TGCGCCAGCAGTGTGAGAGCGAACACTGAAGCTTTCTTT
many | - | TRBJ2-1 | 11 | TRBV9 | CASSKENEQFF | TGTGCCAGCTCAAAAGAAAATGAGCAGTTCTTC
- | TRBD1 | TRBJ1-5 | 14 | TRBV12-3/TRBV12-4 | CASRGQDSNKPQHF | TGTGCCAGCAGGGGACAGGATAGCAATAAGCCCCAGCATTTT
- | - | TRBJ1-1 | 14 | TRBV2 | CASSGGTLNTEAFF | TGTGCCAGCAGTGGGGGGACGCTGAACACTGAAGCTTTCTTT
many | - | TRBJ2-2 | 13 | TRBV27 | CASRGRGTGELFF | TGTGCCAGCAGGGGGAGAGGGACCGGGGAGCTGTTTTTT
- | TRBD1 | TRBJ2-7 | 16 | TRBV7-9 | CASSLVAGTGSYEQYF | TGTGCCAGCAGCTTAGTCGCCGGGACAGGGTCCTACGAGCAGTACTTC
- | - | TRBJ2-3 | 12 | TRBV25-1 | CASRESADTQYF | TGTGCCAGCAGGGAGAGCGCAGATACGCAGTATTTT
many | TRBD2 | TRBJ2-7 | 17 | TRBV11-2 | CASSLPRTSGRAFKQYF | TGTGCCAGCAGCTTACCTCGGACTAGCGGGAGGGCGTTTAAGCAGTACTTC
many | - | TRBJ1-6 | 13 | TRBV5-1 | CASSFRGNSPLHF | TGCGCCAGCAGCTTCCGGGGAAATTCACCCCTCCACTTT
many | - | TRBJ2-5 | 13 | TRBV20-1 | CSARDSYRETQYF | TGCAGTGCTAGAGATTCTTATCGAGAGACCCAGTACTTC
many | - | TRBJ1-3 | 15 | TRBV30 | CASKTGLSFGNTIYF | TGTGCCTCAAAGACGGGACTTAGTTTCGGAAACACCATATATTTT
- | TRBD1 | TRBJ2-5 | 14 | TRBV30 | CAWSVRDRGQTQYF | TGTGCCTGGAGTGTACGGGACAGGGGCCAGACCCAGTACTTC
many | - | TRBJ2-1 | 12 | TRBV6-5 | CASSYGGNEQFF | TGTGCCAGCAGTTACGGTGGTAATGAGCAGTTCTTC
many | - | TRBJ2-7 | 14 | TRBV2 | CASSEEGETYEQYF | TGTGCCAGCAGTGAGGAAGGGGAAACCTACGAGCAGTACTTC
many | TRBD1 | TRBJ2-5 | 15 | TRBV10-1 | CASSAYRGLEETQYF | TGCGCCAGCAGTGCTTACAGGGGGCTCGAGGAGACCCAGTACTTC
- | TRBD1 | TRBJ1-2 | 14 | TRBV27 | CASRGTGRAWGYTF | TGTGCCAGCAGGGGGACAGGGCGGGCGTGGGGCTACACCTTC
many | TRBD2 | TRBJ2-1 | 16 | TRBV11-2 | CASSFYPGTSVPEQFF | TGTGCCAGCAGCTTCTATCCCGGGACTAGCGTCCCCGAACAGTTCTTC
many | - | TRBJ2-7 | 15 | TRBV28 | CASSLRGFASYEQYF | TGTGCCAGCAGTTTAAGGGGGTTCGCGTCCTACGAGCAGTACTTC
- | - | TRBJ1-1 | 15 | TRBV12-3/TRBV12-4 | CASSLLAVRDTEAFF | TGTGCCAGCAGTTTATTAGCAGTGAGGGACACTGAAGCTTTCTTT
- | - | TRBJ2-5 | 14 | TRBV5-1 | CASSKLGGSETQYF | TGCGCCAGCAGCAAGCTAGGAGGGTCAGAGACCCAGTACTTC
- | TRBD2 | TRBJ2-1 | 18 | TRBV18 | CASSPQIETSGRSNEQFF | TGTGCCAGCTCACCACAGATCGAGACTAGCGGGAGAAGCAATGAGCAGTTCTTC
many | - | TRBJ2-1 | 13 | TRBV11-3 | CASSLVLYNEQFF | TGTGCCAGCAGCTTAGTTCTCTACAATGAGCAGTTCTTC
many | - | TRBJ1-2 | 13 | TRBV12-3/TRBV12-4 | CASSLTTNYGYTF | TGTGCCAGCAGTTTGACAACTAACTATGGCTACACCTTC
many | - | TRBJ2-7 | 14 | TRBV27 | CASRSGGLFYEQYF | TGTGCCAGCCGTTCGGGGGGCCTCTTCTACGAGCAGTACTTC
many | TRBD1 | TRBJ2-5 | 16 | TRBV10-3 | CAISNPRQGAQETQYF | TGTGCCATCAGCAACCCACGACAGGGGGCTCAAGAGACCCAGTACTTC
many | - | TRBJ2-1 | 14 | TRBV24-1 | CATSVDGTSPRQFF | TGTGCCACCAGTGTAGACGGGACCAGCCCTCGACAGTTCTTC
many | TRBD2 | TRBJ2-5 | 17 | TRBV7-9 | CASSPRMGRGNQETQYF | TGTGCCAGCAGCCCCCGAATGGGGCGGGGGAACCAAGAGACCCAGTACTTC
few | - | TRBJ2-1 | 13 | TRBV7-9 | CASARLPYNEQFF | TGTGCCAGCGCCAGGCTCCCTTACAATGAGCAGTTCTTC
many | - | TRBJ1-4 | 15 | TRBV28 | CATKYRGSANEKLFF | TGTGCCACCAAATACCGGGGTTCGGCTAATGAAAAACTGTTTTTT
many | - | TRBJ2-3 | 15 | TRBV7-9 | CASSLARRVVDTQYF | TGTGCCAGCAGCTTAGCCCGGCGGGTCGTAGATACGCAGTATTTT
- | - | TRBJ2-5 | 13 | TRBV5-4 | CASSSAVQETQYF | TGTGCCAGCAGCTCCGCGGTTCAAGAGACCCAGTACTTC
- | - | TRBJ2-1 | 15 | TRBV15 | CATSRDLGLRSEQFF | TGTGCCACCAGCAGAGATTTGGGCCTGAGGAGTGAGCAGTTCTTC
- | - | TRBJ1-5 | 15 | TRBV20-1 | CSAGSRESSNQPQHF | TGCAGTGCTGGATCGCGAGAGAGTAGCAATCAGCCCCAGCATTTT
- | - | TRBJ1-4 | 13 | TRBV20-1 | CSATQGTNEKLFF | TGCAGTGCCACGCAGGGAACTAATGAAAAACTGTTTTTT
many | TRBD2 | TRBJ2-5 | 15 | TRBV10-3 | CAISVAGLGQETQYF | TGTGCCATCAGTGTCGCGGGACTAGGGCAAGAGACCCAGTACTTC
- | - | TRBJ1-6 | 14 | TRBV28 | CASISEIYNSPLHF | TGTGCCAGCATATCGGAAATCTATAATTCACCCCTCCACTTT